The sequence of this T cell receptor beta chain was determined in a study of beta chain features in type 1 diabetes. General observations from the study: TCRB CDR3s were moderately but significantly shorter in Type 1 diabetes patients in all four CD4+ subsets.

As every portion of the isolated RNA was reverse transcribed, the sequencing read expressed TCRB transcripts. Naive, central memory and regulatory T cell samples came to a mean of about 3.9 million reads. The method was immunoSEQ multiplex PCR; TCRdb's version includes in-frame clones alone and lacks a portion of them. This sample has about 340,000 clones, with about a tenth found just once. Of note for this clone: The target antigen is unknown.

This clonotype was sampled from a man aged 30 to 45 with type 1 diabetes. The specimen sequenced was central memory CD4+ T cells from blood.

The CDR3 region has the DNA TGCGCCAGCAGCCAAGATCCTGGGGCGGGCGAGCAGTACTTC. Encoded protein: CASSQDPGAGEQYF. The rearrangement joins TRBV4-3 to TRBJ2-7, with D tentatively TRBD1 or TRBD2 (5 bases each). This CDR3 has 14 residues. Germline V lookup: CDR1 LGHNA, CDR2 YSLEER. V gave up 0 bases and J gave up 6 bases, with 12 bases separating them.